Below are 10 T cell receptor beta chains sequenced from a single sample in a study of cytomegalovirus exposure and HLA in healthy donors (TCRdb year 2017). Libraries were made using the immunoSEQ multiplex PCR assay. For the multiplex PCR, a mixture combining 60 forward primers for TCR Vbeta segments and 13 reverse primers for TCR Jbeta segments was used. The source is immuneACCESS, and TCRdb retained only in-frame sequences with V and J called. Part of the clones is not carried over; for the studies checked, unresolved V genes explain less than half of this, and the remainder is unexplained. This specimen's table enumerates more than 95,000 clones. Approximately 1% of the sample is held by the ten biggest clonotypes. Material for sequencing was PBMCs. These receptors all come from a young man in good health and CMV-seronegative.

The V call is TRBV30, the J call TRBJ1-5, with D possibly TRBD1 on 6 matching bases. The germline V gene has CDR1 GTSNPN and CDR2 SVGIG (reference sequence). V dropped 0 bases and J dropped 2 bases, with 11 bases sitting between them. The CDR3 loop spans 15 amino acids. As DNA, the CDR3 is TGTGCCTGGAGTGTGCAGGGGTTTGGCAATCAGCCCCAGCATTTT. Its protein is CAWSVQGFGNQPQHF.

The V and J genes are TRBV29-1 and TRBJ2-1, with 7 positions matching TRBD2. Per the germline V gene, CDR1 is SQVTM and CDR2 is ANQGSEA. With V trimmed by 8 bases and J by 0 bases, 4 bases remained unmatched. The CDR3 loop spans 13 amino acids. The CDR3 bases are TGCAGCCTCCTAGCGGTCTCCTACAATGAGCAGTTCTTC. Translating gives CSLLAVSYNEQFF.

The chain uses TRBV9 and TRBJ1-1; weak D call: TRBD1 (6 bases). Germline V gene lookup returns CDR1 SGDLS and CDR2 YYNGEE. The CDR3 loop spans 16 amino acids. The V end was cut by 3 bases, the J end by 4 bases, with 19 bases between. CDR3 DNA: TGTGCCAGCAGCGCCCCAGACAGGACGGGGAGCACTGAAGCTTTCTTT. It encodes CASSAPDRTGSTEAFF.

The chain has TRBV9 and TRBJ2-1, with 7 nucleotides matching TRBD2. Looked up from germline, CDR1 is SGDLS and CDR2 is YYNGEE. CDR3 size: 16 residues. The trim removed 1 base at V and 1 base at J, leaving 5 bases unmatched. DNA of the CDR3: TGTGCCAGCAGCGTAAGCGGGAAGACTTCCTACAATGAGCAGTTCTTC. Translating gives CASSVSGKTSYNEQFF.

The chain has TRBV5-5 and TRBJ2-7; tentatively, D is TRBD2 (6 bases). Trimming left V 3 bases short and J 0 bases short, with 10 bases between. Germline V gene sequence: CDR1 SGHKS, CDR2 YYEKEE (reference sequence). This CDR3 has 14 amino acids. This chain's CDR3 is CASSWRGYSYEQYF. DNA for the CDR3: TGTGCCAGCAGCTGGAGGGGCTACTCCTACGAGCAGTACTTC.

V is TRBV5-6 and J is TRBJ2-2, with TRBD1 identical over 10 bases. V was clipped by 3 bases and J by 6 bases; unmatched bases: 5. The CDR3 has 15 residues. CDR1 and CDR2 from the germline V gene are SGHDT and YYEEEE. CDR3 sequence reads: CASSYLGQGSGELFF. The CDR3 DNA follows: TGTGCCAGCAGCTACTTGGGACAGGGGTCCGGGGAGCTGTTTTTT.

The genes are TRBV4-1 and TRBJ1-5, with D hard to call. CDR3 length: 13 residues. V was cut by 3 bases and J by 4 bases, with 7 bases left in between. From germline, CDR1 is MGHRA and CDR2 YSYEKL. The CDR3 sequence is CASSQPLNQPQHF. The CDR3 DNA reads TGCGCCAGCAGCCAGCCCCTAAATCAGCCCCAGCATTTT.

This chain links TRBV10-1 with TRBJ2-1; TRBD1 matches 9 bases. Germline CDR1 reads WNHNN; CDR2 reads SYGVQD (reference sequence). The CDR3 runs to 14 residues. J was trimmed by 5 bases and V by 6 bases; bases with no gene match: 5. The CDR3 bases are TGCGCCAGCAGAGGACAGGGGACGGACAATGAGCAGTTCTTC. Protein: CASRGQGTDNEQFF.

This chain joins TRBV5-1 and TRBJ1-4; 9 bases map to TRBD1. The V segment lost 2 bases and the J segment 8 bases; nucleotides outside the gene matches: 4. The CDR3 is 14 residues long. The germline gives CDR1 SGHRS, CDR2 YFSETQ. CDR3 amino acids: CASSLQGASEKLFF. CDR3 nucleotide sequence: TGCGCCAGCAGCTTACAGGGGGCGTCGGAAAAACTGTTTTTT. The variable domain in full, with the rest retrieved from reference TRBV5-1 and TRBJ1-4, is KAGVTQTPRYLIKTRGQQVTLSCSPISGHRSVSWYQQTPGQGLQFLFEYFSETQRNKGNFPGRFSGRQFSNSRSEMNVSTLELGDSALYLCASSLQGASEKLFFGSGTQLSVL.

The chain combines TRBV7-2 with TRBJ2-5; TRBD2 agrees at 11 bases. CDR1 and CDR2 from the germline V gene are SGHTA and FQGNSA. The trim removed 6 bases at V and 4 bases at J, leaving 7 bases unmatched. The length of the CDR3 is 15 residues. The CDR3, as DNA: TGTGCCAGCAGGGTTAGACTAGCGGGATCAGAGACCCAGTACTTC. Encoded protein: CASRVRLAGSETQYF.